Given below is one TCR beta chain in context. Its binding antigen is unknown. Base-call qualities are not available, and no considerably larger clone is one nucleotide away. TCRbeta CDR3 regions were amplified from genomic DNA using the immunoSEQ Assay, a bias-controlled multiplex PCR. In the source study's methods: The number of nucleated cells in each sample was estimated by amplification of reference gene primers within the assay. Sequence reads were collapsed and filtered to measure the absolute abundance of every unique TCRbeta CDR3 rearrangement. Productive Simpson clonality was computed per sample as the square root of Simpson's diversity index over productive rearrangements. TCRdb re-hosts the immuneACCESS table, in-frame sequences only. Its copies lack some clones; in the studies checked, an unresolved V gene accounts for under half of them, and the cause for the rest is not known. That table supplies the V and J calls and clone size; D and trimming were determined from the DNA. This sample lists a few hundred thousand clones; approximately 86% were detected once. Of the sample, around 3.1% falls within the top ten clones.

This record comes from a study of blood T cell repertoires in COVID-19 (dated by TCRdb to about 2020). About the study as a whole: The collaborator samples originated in the United States, Italy and Spain and spanned the acute and convalescent phases of COVID-19. Samples came from the ongoing ImmuneRACE study (first 160 participants) plus 1,254 subjects from 6 global collaborators. Nearly every sample came with metadata listing a de-identified subject ID, COVID-19 status, age in years and sex. The prospective study material was composed of cDNA or gDNA derived from T cells, B-cell-depleted T cells, or PBMCs. Subjects who had been exposed to COVID-19, were actively infected with it, or had recovered from it provided the deeply sampled blood TCRbeta repertoires that made up the dataset. A freely available public database, intended as a resource for researchers studying the immune response to SARS-CoV-2, is where the repertoires were released. Where available, HLA class I and class II types were taken from metadata supplied by the sample provider and were not determined by assay-based typing. The research as a whole found: Clinical and demographic metadata were provided uncurated, with the amount varying by source and participant.

Whole blood was collected in K2EDTA tubes by collaborating institutions according to the institutions' own protocols. For TCRbeta analysis, collaborator samples were shipped as frozen whole blood, as isolated PBMCs, or as DNA extracted from either sample type. Inclusive of the bounding cysteine and phenylalanine, the CDR3 is 13 residues long. Only the CDR3 region is kept as DNA, spanning 39 bases read in frame from base 1. V lost 4 bases and J lost 4 bases; the stretch between them is 10 bases long. Sequencing input: peripheral blood. The chain uses TRBV12-3 or TRBV12-4 and TRBJ1-2, and the D gene may be TRBD1, 5 bases matching. This clonotype was obtained from a man in his sixties with acute or convalescent COVID-19. The CDR3 protein: CASSWEGIYGYTF. The nucleotide sequence reads TGTGCCAGCAGTTGGGAGGGGATCTATGGCTACACCTTC.